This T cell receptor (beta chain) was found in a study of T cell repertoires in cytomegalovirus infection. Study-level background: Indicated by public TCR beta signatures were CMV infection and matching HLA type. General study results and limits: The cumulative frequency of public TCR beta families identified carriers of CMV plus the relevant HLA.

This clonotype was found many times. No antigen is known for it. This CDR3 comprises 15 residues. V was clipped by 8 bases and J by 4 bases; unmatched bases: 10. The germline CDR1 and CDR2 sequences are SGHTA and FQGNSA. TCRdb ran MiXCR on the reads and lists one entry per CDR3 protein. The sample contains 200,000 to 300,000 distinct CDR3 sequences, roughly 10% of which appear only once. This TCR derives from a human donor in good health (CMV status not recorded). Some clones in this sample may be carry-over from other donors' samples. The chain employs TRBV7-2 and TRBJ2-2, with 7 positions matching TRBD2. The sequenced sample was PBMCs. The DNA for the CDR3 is TGTGCCAGCTCTAGGAGGAGGGAGGGCACCGGGGAGCTGTTTTTT. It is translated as CASSRRREGTGELFF.